This is a list of T cell receptor beta chains from one sample in a study of shared T cell receptors in the human thymus. The repertoire was sequenced with immunoSEQ multiplex PCR; TCRdb's copy has only in-frame clones and lacks some. This sample carries about 660,000 clones, approximately 88% of them seen once, and the ten largest clones take 0.01%. These same records also appear under a second study, on human thymus T cells.

The specimen was thymocytes. These receptors all come from a boy under three years old with a congenital heart defect. Each CDR3 is given with its conserved first and last residue. The order of the fields is J gene, V gene, CDR3 protein.

>TRBJ2-7|TRBV7-2
CASSRLGRHEQYF
>TRBJ2-3|TRBV7-2
CASNPSGGEGDTQYF
>TRBJ2-7|TRBV28
CASRPTGGYEQYF
>TRBJ2-7|TRBV19
CASSTERGQGGSEQYF
>TRBJ2-7|TRBV4-2
CASSQGREDYEQYF
>TRBJ2-7|TRBV27
CASSLSASLLTGDEQYF
>TRBJ2-2|TRBV15
CATSPGQGDTGELFF
>TRBJ2-7|TRBV28
CASSPRVATYEQYF
>TRBJ2-1|TRBV7-8
CASSKRFYNEQFF
>TRBJ2-7|TRBV10-1
CASSSGGRGLETPYEQYF
>TRBJ2-3|TRBV18
CASSQAPGTDTQYF
>TRBJ2-1|TRBV28
CASSRGNSPVTSGRSYNEQFF
>TRBJ2-7|TRBV28
CASSGRQGPYEQYF
>TRBJ1-3|TRBV6-1
CASSEQNSGNTIYF
>TRBJ1-4|TRBV19
CASSPRGLGEKLFF
>TRBJ2-1|TRBV14
CASSPYTSGVYNEQFF
>TRBJ1-2|TRBV6-6
CASSPDRNYGYTF
>TRBJ2-4|TRBV27
CASSLAGAGKNIQYF
>TRBJ2-7|TRBV6-4
CASSLRDRTSYEQYF
>TRBJ2-1|TRBV5-1
CASTGLAGVEQFF
>TRBJ2-1|TRBV4-3
CASSQDRRGVYNEQFF
>TRBJ2-3|TRBV7-8
CASSSWGGQGGSTDTQYF
>TRBJ2-7|TRBV14
CASSPAPGSSYEQYF
>TRBJ2-3|TRBV7-9
CVGAASTDTQYF
>TRBJ1-2|TRBV19
CASSARRGEALYGYTF
>TRBJ2-1|TRBV7-6
CASSPRTSGSKGEQFF
>TRBJ2-3|TRBV30
CAWSDTRSGRRTDTQYF
>TRBJ2-1|TRBV4-1
CASSPTLADKEQFF
>TRBJ2-3|TRBV9
CASSPLAGGLADTQYF
>TRBJ2-5|TRBV7-9
CASSRPGTGAYQETQYF
>TRBJ1-1|TRBV13
CASNFGASDRYTEAFF
>TRBJ2-5|TRBV19
CASSKRQGEETQYF
>TRBJ2-7|TRBV6-1
CASSSSFGGTSHF
>TRBJ1-2|TRBV7-2
CASSPRDTKTLYGYTF
>TRBJ2-7|TRBV11-2
CASSLEREAPYEQYF
>TRBJ2-7|TRBV4-3
CASSPGLAGYEQYF
>TRBJ2-7|TRBV7-9
CASSLEGLAGGRTYYEQYF
>TRBJ1-1|TRBV14
CASSHQNTEAFF
>TRBJ2-2|TRBV5-1
CASSLTGGTENTGELFF
>TRBJ2-2|TRBV9
CASSVAPRGGELFF
>TRBJ2-7|TRBV5-1
CASSLGTNPYEQYF
>TRBJ2-5|TRBV11-2
CASSLGRGAREETQYF
>TRBJ2-5|TRBV5-5
CASSSTSGEGETQYF
>TRBJ1-2|TRBV6-1
CASSEKGGNPNYGYTF
>TRBJ2-2|TRBV5-5
CASSSGTGWGTGELFF
>TRBJ2-1|TRBV7-2
CASSSKTSVSYNEQFF
>TRBJ2-2|TRBV6-1
CASSEGWEGPGELFF
>TRBJ2-7|TRBV19
CASSPRTVGSYEQYF
>TRBJ1-5|TRBV19
CASSIVRDRGRGQPQHF
>TRBJ2-5|TRBV27
CASTITHGGAQYF
>TRBJ2-1|TRBV6-1
CASSGDRPGQGHNEQFF
>TRBJ1-4|TRBV27
CASSSVPGQGRGEKLFF
>TRBJ1-5|TRBV2
CASRSGTGGTFGQPQHF
>TRBJ2-5|TRBV9
CASSISGTGLETQYF
>TRBJ2-2|TRBV11-3
CASSFRDKTNTGELFF
>TRBJ2-1|TRBV10-1
CASISNQRSRSYNEQFF
>TRBJ2-5|TRBV6-6
CASTVRPQETQYF
>TRBJ2-5|TRBV29-1
CSVGVTGDQETQYF